This TCR beta chain emerged from a study of technical replicates of blood from a few donors. The repertoire was sequenced with immunoSEQ multiplex PCR; TCRdb's copy has only in-frame clones and lacks some. The repertoire consists of about 100,000 clones, with about 94% occurring once and the leading ten covering around 0.23%. In this sample, this clone turned up once. The sequence was collected from a human donor in good health. Sequencing was performed on T cells isolated from PBMCs.

The CDR3 DNA reads TGTGCCTGCGACAGGGGGCGCCGGCATAATTCACCCCTCCACTTT. It translates to CACDRGRRHNSPLHF. The rearrangement links TRBV30 to TRBJ1-6; 10 bases agree with TRBD1. CDR1 GTSNPN and CDR2 SVGIG come from the germline V gene (reference sequence). This CDR3 has 15 residues. Trimming cost V 6 bases and J 5 bases; bases outside gene matches: 7. The entire variable domain, with the rest obtained from reference TRBV30 and TRBJ1-6, is as follows: SQTIHQWPATLVQPVGSPLSLECTVEGTSNPNLYWYRQAAGRGLQLLFYSVGIGQISSEVPQNLSASRPQDRQFILSSKKLLLSDSGFYLCACDRGRRHNSPLHFGNGTRLTVT.